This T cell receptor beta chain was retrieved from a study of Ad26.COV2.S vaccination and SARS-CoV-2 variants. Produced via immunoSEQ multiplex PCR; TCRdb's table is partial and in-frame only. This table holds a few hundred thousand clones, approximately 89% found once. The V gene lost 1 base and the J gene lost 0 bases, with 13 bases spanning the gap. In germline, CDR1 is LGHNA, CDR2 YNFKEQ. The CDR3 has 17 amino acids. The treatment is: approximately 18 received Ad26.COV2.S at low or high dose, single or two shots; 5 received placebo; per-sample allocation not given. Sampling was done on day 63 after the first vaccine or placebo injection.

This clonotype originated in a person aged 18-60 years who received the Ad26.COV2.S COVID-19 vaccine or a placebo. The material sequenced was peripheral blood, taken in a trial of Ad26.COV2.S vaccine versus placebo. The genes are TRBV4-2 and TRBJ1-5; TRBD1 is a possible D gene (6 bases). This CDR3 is CASSQVPWTASNQPQHF. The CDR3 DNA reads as TGTGCCAGCAGCCAAGTTCCATGGACAGCTAGCAATCAGCCCCAGCATTTT.